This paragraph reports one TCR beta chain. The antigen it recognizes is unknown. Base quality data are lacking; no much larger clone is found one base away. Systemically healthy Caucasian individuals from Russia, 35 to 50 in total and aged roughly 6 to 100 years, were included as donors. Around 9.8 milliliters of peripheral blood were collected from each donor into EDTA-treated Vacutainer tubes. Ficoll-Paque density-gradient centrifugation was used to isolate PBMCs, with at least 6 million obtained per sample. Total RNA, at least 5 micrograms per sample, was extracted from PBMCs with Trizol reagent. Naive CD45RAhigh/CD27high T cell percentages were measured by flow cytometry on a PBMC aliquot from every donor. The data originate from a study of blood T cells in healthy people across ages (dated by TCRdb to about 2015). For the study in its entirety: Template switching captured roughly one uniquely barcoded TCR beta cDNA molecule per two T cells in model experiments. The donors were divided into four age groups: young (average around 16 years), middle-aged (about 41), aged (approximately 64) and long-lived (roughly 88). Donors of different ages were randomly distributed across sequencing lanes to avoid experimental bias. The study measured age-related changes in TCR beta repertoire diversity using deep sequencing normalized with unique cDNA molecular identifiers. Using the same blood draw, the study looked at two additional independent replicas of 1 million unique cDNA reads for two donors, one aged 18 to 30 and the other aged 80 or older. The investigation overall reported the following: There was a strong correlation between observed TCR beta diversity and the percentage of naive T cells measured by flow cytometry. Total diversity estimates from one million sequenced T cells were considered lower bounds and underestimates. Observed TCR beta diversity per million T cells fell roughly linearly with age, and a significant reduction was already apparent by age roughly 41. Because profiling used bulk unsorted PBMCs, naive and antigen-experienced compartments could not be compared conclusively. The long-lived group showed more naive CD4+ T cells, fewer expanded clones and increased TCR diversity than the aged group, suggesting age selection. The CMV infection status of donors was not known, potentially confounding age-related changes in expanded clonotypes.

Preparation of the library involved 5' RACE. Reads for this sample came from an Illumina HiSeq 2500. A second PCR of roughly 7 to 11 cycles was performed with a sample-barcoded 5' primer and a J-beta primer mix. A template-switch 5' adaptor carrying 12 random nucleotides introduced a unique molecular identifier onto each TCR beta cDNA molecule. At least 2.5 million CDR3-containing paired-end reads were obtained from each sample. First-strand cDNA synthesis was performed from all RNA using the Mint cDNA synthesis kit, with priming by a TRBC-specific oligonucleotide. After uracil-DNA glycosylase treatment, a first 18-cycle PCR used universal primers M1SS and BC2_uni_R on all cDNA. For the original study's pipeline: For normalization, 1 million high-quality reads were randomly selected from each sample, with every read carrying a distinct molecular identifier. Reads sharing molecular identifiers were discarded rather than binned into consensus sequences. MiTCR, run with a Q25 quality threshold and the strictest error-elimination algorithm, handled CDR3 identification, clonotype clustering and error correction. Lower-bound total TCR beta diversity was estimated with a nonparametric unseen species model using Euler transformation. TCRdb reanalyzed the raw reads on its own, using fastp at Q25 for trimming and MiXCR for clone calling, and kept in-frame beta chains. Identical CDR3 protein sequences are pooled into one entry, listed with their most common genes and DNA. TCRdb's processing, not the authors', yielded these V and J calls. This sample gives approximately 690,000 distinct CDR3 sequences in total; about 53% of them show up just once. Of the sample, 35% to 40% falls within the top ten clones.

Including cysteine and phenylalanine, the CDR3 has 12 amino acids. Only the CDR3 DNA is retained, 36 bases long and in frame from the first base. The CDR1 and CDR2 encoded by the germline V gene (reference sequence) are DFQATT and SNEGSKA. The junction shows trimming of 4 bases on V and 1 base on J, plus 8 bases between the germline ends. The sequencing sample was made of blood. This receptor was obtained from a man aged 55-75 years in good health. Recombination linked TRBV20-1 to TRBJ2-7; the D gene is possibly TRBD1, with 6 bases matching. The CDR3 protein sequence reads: CSAIGGSYEQYF. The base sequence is TGCAGTGCTATAGGGGGTTCCTACGAGCAGTACTTC.